Many counts were recorded for the clone carrying this T cell receptor (beta chain). Its antigen is unidentified. Busulfan-fludarabine conditioning, marrow transplant, and cyclophosphamide on days +3 and +4 were administered. Sequencing was performed with immunoSEQ multiplex PCR; in TCRdb, only in-frame clones are kept and a portion is missing. This sample has about 12,000 clones, each found more than once. Per the germline V gene, CDR1 is GTSNPN and CDR2 is SVGIG (reference sequence). There are 11 residues in the CDR3. Between the trimmed V and J ends, which lost 0 bases and 4 bases, there was a span of 4 bases. This sample is drawn from a study of T cells after posttransplantation cyclophosphamide. Findings of the study overall: Later post-transplant blood repertoires were often dominated by donor CD8+ memory clones. Skin or GI-infiltrating T cells shared few TRB sequences with blood.

This receptor was obtained from a female patient between 40 and 50 years old who received an allogeneic stem cell transplant from an unrelated donor, was CMV-positive, and had acute GVHD only. Part of the T cells may come from the graft donor. This chain joins TRBV30 and TRBJ2-7, with D unresolved. The sample in question was PBMCs, obtained after allogeneic stem cell transplant with posttransplant cyclophosphamide. Written as DNA, the CDR3 is TGTGCCTGGAGTGTACATTACGAGCAGTACTTC. It specifies CAWSVHYEQYF.